The rows below give T cell receptor beta chains drawn from one sample of a study of beta chain features in type 1 diabetes. Profiling relied on immunoSEQ multiplex PCR, and the TCRdb table lists in-frame clones only, not all of them. Counted here are about 340,000 clones, 9.3% occurring once; the ten biggest clones make up around 1%. Sequencing used central memory CD4+ T cells from blood. These receptors came from a man in his thirties or forties with type 1 diabetes. The CDR3 runs from the conserved cysteine through the conserved F or W. The order of the fields is CDR3 protein, J gene, V gene, CDR3 length.

CDR3: CASSQFLQSGTDEQYF; J: TRBJ2-7; V: TRBV23-1; length: 16
CDR3: CASSSNQETQYF; J: TRBJ2-5; V: TRBV7-2; length: 12
CDR3: CASSDWGGNEKLFF; J: TRBJ1-4; V: TRBV10-2; length: 14
CDR3: CASSESALTSSYEQYF; J: TRBJ2-7; V: TRBV25-1; length: 16
CDR3: CASSGRANSPLHF; J: TRBJ1-6; V: TRBV25-1; length: 13
CDR3: CASRSGTSGTFRQETQYF; J: TRBJ2-5; V: TRBV7-2; length: 18
CDR3: CASSLVGGVQETQYF; J: TRBJ2-5; V: TRBV7-2; length: 15
CDR3: CASSFGQGLGDEQYF; J: TRBJ2-7; V: TRBV7-9; length: 15
CDR3: CSASRDEGYTF; J: TRBJ1-2; V: TRBV20-1; length: 11
CDR3: CTFEPQYGYTF; J: TRBJ1-2; V: TRBV30; length: 11
CDR3: CASSSRTDLEQYF; J: TRBJ2-7; V: TRBV7-2; length: 13
CDR3: CASRRGQGNTEAFF; J: TRBJ1-1; V: TRBV4-3; length: 14
CDR3: CASSLDATNEKLFF; J: TRBJ1-4; V: TRBV11-2; length: 14
CDR3: CASRGRTSGGLSEQYF; J: TRBJ2-7; V: TRBV2; length: 16
CDR3: CASSQGGGVEQETQYF; J: TRBJ2-5; V: TRBV4-3; length: 16
CDR3: CASSLADTQYF; J: TRBJ2-3; V: TRBV7-2; length: 11
CDR3: CASSPEGSYGYTF; J: TRBJ1-2; V: TRBV18; length: 13
CDR3: CSVMSETQYF; J: TRBJ2-5; V: TRBV29-1; length: 10
CDR3: CASSPIGARGFSDTQYF; J: TRBJ2-3; V: TRBV7-2; length: 17
CDR3: CASSWPTSGRVAEKLFF; J: TRBJ1-4; V: TRBV7-9; length: 17
CDR3: CASRKTGYEQYF; J: TRBJ2-7; V: TRBV28; length: 12
CDR3: CSAIRYNEQFF; J: TRBJ2-1; V: TRBV20-1; length: 11
CDR3: CASTSSRFAREFF; J: TRBJ2-1; V: TRBV6-5; length: 13
CDR3: CASSGGPPDYEQYF; J: TRBJ2-7; V: TRBV2; length: 14
CDR3: CASSRGQSYEQYF; J: TRBJ2-7; V: TRBV16; length: 13
CDR3: CASSSALAGAGETQYF; J: TRBJ2-5; V: TRBV13; length: 16
CDR3: CASSLGSGGLYEQYF; J: TRBJ2-7; V: TRBV7-2; length: 15
CDR3: CASSGPNAYTGELFF; J: TRBJ2-2; V: TRBV28; length: 15
CDR3: CASSLAGEGGANVLTF; J: TRBJ2-6; V: TRBV28; length: 16
CDR3: CASKVGGRGYGYTF; J: TRBJ1-2; V: TRBV27; length: 14
CDR3: CASSYNGDTEAFF; J: TRBJ1-1; V: TRBV2; length: 13
CDR3: CASSTEGSYEQYF; J: TRBJ2-7; V: TRBV19; length: 13
CDR3: CSVEIQSKTGELFF; J: TRBJ2-2; V: TRBV29-1; length: 14
CDR3: CSGRTGGGTDTQYF; J: TRBJ2-3; V: TRBV29-1; length: 14
CDR3: CASRDGYRYGYTF; J: TRBJ1-2; V: TRBV19; length: 13
CDR3: CASSLALSGYGYTF; J: TRBJ1-2; V: TRBV5-4; length: 14
CDR3: CASSFDRDMNIQYF; J: TRBJ2-4; V: TRBV7-2; length: 14
CDR3: CASEGLAGAYEQYF; J: TRBJ2-7; V: TRBV2; length: 14
CDR3: CASSPGLRTDTQYF; J: TRBJ2-3; V: TRBV7-9; length: 14
CDR3: CASTRQGSNTEAFF; J: TRBJ1-1; V: TRBV6-5; length: 14
CDR3: CASSVDAGLYEQYF; J: TRBJ2-7; V: TRBV9; length: 14
CDR3: CSVEVASSDTQYF; J: TRBJ2-3; V: TRBV29-1; length: 13
CDR3: CASSVDERETQYF; J: TRBJ2-5; V: TRBV9; length: 13